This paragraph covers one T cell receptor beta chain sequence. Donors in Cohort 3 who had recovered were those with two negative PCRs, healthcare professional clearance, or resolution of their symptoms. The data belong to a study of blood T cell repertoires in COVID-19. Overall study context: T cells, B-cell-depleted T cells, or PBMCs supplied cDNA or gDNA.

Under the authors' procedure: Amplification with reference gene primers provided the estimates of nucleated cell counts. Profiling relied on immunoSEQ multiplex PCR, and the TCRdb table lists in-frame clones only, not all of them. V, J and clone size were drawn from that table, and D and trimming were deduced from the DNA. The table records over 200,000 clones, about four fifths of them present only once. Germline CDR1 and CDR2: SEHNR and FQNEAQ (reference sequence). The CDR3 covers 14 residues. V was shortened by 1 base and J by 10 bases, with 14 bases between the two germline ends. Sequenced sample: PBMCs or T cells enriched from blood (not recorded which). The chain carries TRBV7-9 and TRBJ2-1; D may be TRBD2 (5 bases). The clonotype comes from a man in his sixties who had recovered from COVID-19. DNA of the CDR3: TGTGCCAGCAGCTTAGGGACTTCCTCTTTAGAGCAGTTCTTC. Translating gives CASSLGTSSLEQFF.